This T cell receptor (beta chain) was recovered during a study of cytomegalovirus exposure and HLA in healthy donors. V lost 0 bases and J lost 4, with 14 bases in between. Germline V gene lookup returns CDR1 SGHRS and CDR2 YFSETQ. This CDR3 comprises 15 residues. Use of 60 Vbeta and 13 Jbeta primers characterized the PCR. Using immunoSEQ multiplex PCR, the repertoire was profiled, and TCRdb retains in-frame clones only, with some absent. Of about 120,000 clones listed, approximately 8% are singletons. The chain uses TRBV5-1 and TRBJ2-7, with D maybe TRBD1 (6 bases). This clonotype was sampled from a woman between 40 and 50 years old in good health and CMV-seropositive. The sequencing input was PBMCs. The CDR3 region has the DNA TGCGCCAGCAGCTTGGAACGATTGGACAGATACGAGCAGTACTTC. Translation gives CASSLERLDRYEQYF.